These T cell receptor beta chains were read from a single sample in a study of Ad26.COV2.S vaccination and SARS-CoV-2 variants. TCRdb keeps only in-frame clones here, not all; method: immunoSEQ multiplex PCR. The sample lists fewer than 500,000 clones, 80% to 90% seen once, with around 2.6% in the top ten. The starting material was peripheral blood, obtained in a trial of Ad26.COV2.S vaccine versus placebo. The receptors shown here come from a person between 18 and 59 years old who received the Ad26.COV2.S COVID-19 vaccine or a placebo. The CDR3 runs from the conserved cysteine through the conserved F or W. The D gene is left open where the match is weak. Size is stated for part of the rows, as once, few or many counts, or as a class when the clone is expanded.

d_call	v_call	clone_size	j_call	cdr3_length	cdr3_nt	cdr3_aa
TRBD1	TRBV27	NA	TRBJ1-1	13	TGTGCCAGCAGTTGGGACAGGAACACTGAAGCTTTCTTT	CASSWDRNTEAFF
NA	TRBV7-2	NA	TRBJ2-7	13	TGTGCCAGCAGCTTATTTGCCTCCTACGAGCAGTACTTC	CASSLFASYEQYF
NA	TRBV30	once	TRBJ2-3	15	TGTGCCTGGAGTGTGGGTCCAATGGGGACAGATACGCAGTATTTT	CAWSVGPMGTDTQYF
NA	TRBV9	NA	TRBJ2-2	13	TGTGCCAGCAGCCCCGGAGGGAGCGGGGAGCTGTTTTTT	CASSPGGSGELFF
TRBD1	TRBV19	few	TRBJ1-3	18	TGTGCCAGTAGTGGCCGGTGGACAGGATTCTTCTCTGGAAACACCATATATTTT	CASSGRWTGFFSGNTIYF
NA	TRBV30	once	TRBJ1-4	13	TGTGCCTGGAGTGTAAACCGGAATGAAAAACTGTTTTTT	CAWSVNRNEKLFF
NA	TRBV27	few	TRBJ2-2	14	TGTGCCAGCAGTTTATCGATCAACACCGGGGAGCTGTTTTTT	CASSLSINTGELFF
NA	TRBV29-1	NA	TRBJ2-3	14	TGCAGCGTTGAGAGAGGCCCCTGGACAGATACGCAGTATTTT	CSVERGPWTDTQYF
NA	TRBV4-1	NA	TRBJ1-6	14	TGCGCCAGCAGCCAAGTAGGGGGGGTCGTACCCCTCCACTTT	CASSQVGGVVPLHF
NA	TRBV11-2	NA	TRBJ1-6	14	TGTGCCAGCAGAGGGTTCTCCTATAATTCACCCCTCCACTTT	CASRGFSYNSPLHF
NA	TRBV6-6	NA	TRBJ2-1	15	TGTGCCAGCAGTTACTCGATAAGGCGGTACAATGAGCAGTTCTTC	CASSYSIRRYNEQFF
TRBD2	TRBV18	NA	TRBJ2-5	17	TGTGCCAGCTCACCATCACTAGCGGGAGGGCCATGGGAGACCCAGTACTTC	CASSPSLAGGPWETQYF
NA	TRBV7-9	once	TRBJ2-1	15	TGTGCCAGCAGCCCTCCGTTTCGGATGGGCAATGAGCAGTTCTTC	CASSPPFRMGNEQFF
TRBD1	TRBV2	NA	TRBJ1-2	14	TGTGCCAGCAGTTCACAGGGGGCCCACTATGGCTACACCTTC	CASSSQGAHYGYTF
TRBD1	TRBV19	NA	TRBJ2-3	13	TGTGCCAGTAGTAAGGCGGACAGGGAGACGCAGTATTTT	CASSKADRETQYF
TRBD1	TRBV4-2	NA	TRBJ1-5	14	TGTGCCAGCAGCCAAGCTCTGACAGGGGGGCCCCAGCATTTT	CASSQALTGGPQHF
TRBD1	TRBV7-2	NA	TRBJ2-7	14	TGTGCCAGCAGCTTGGGACAGGGACTCTACGAGCAGTACTTC	CASSLGQGLYEQYF
NA	TRBV12-3/TRBV12-4	NA	TRBJ1-1	12	TGTGCCGATGCCCCAGTGAACACTGAAGCTTTCTTT	CADAPVNTEAFF
NA	TRBV5-1	NA	TRBJ1-1	12	TGCGCCAGCAGCTTGGAACAGTCTGAAGCTTTCTTT	CASSLEQSEAFF
TRBD1	TRBV5-1	NA	TRBJ2-2	15	TGCGCCAGCAGCCAAGGACAGGGGCGAACCGGGGAGCTGTTTTTT	CASSQGQGRTGELFF
NA	TRBV4-1	NA	TRBJ2-2	16	TGCGCCAGCAGCCAAGGCCCAGGGGCGCAGGGCGGGGAGCTGTTTTTT	CASSQGPGAQGGELFF
TRBD1	TRBV6-6	NA	TRBJ1-5	14	TGTGCCAGCAGGGAAGGGACAGACAATCAGCCCCAGCATTTT	CASREGTDNQPQHF
NA	TRBV19	NA	TRBJ2-3	12	TGTGCCAGTAGTACGAACGCCGATACGCAGTATTTT	CASSTNADTQYF
NA	TRBV11-2	NA	TRBJ1-5	20	TGTGCCAGCAGCTTAGAGCGGGCTGGGTCAGCCGCTCTTAGAAATCAGCCCCAGCATTTT	CASSLERAGSAALRNQPQHF
NA	TRBV7-2	NA	TRBJ2-3	14	TGTGCCAGCAGCTTAGACGCTGCACAGGGTACGCAGTATTTT	CASSLDAAQGTQYF
NA	TRBV5-1	NA	TRBJ2-7	15	TGCGCCAGCAGCTTGGGAGTTTCAATCTCCTACGAGCAGTACTTC	CASSLGVSISYEQYF
NA	TRBV28	NA	TRBJ1-1	14	TGTGCCAGCAGTTTAAAGGAGATGAACACTGAAGCTTTCTTT	CASSLKEMNTEAFF
NA	TRBV5-1	NA	TRBJ2-3	17	TGCGCCAGCAGCCCGGGACGTATCGAACTTTTGGTCGATACGCAGTATTTT	CASSPGRIELLVDTQYF
TRBD2	TRBV7-2	NA	TRBJ2-1	15	TGTGCCAGCAGGGTTTGGAGCGGGGGGGCCAATGAGCAGTTCTTC	CASRVWSGGANEQFF
NA	TRBV5-5	NA	TRBJ1-2	13	TGTGCTTCCAAGGCGAGGGGACTGGGAGGCTACACCTTC	CASKARGLGGYTF
TRBD2	TRBV6-5	NA	TRBJ2-3	15	TGTGCCAGCAGGCCCCTAGCGGCCAGCACAGATACGCAGTATTTT	CASRPLAASTDTQYF
NA	TRBV18	few	TRBJ1-6	17	TGTGCCAGCTCACCTCTACCGTCTAATAGGCGTGGTTCACCCCTCCACTTT	CASSPLPSNRRGSPLHF
TRBD1	TRBV4-2	NA	TRBJ1-1	14	TGTGCCAGCAGCATCGACAGGGTTAGAACTGAAGCTTTCTTT	CASSIDRVRTEAFF
NA	TRBV13	NA	TRBJ1-2	12	TGTGCCAGCAGCTTAGACAGTTATGGCTACACCTTC	CASSLDSYGYTF
NA	TRBV19	NA	TRBJ1-5	14	TGTGCCAGTATGCTGCAATATAGCAATCAGCCCCAGCATTTT	CASMLQYSNQPQHF
TRBD1	TRBV2	NA	TRBJ1-5	14	TGTGCCAGCAGTGATTTCACAGGGGTTCAGCCCCAGCATTTT	CASSDFTGVQPQHF
NA	TRBV7-9	NA	TRBJ1-2	17	TGTGCCAGCAGCTTAAGTACTTGGAGCTGGGGAGGGTATGGCTACACCTTC	CASSLSTWSWGGYGYTF
TRBD2	TRBV4-2	once	TRBJ2-1	13	TGTGCCAGCAGCTTAGCGGGAGGGAATGAGCAGTTCTTC	CASSLAGGNEQFF
NA	TRBV9	NA	TRBJ1-6	16	TGTGCCAGCAGCGTACGGGGGAGCTCCTATAATTCACCCCTCCACTTT	CASSVRGSSYNSPLHF
NA	TRBV27	NA	TRBJ2-3	15	TGTGCCAGCAGTTTTGGTGGGGAGCTCACAGATACGCAGTATTTT	CASSFGGELTDTQYF
NA	TRBV5-5	NA	TRBJ2-7	15	TGTGCCAGCAGCTTGGGCTCCTTGTGGGGTTACGAGCAGTACTTC	CASSLGSLWGYEQYF
TRBD1	TRBV6-5	NA	TRBJ1-1	14	TGTGCCAGCAGTTCCAGGGGGCGATACACTGAAGCTTTCTTT	CASSSRGRYTEAFF
TRBD2	TRBV20-1	NA	TRBJ2-5	11	TGCAGTAGCGGGAGTGAGGAGACCCAGTACTTC	CSSGSEETQYF
NA	TRBV7-8	once	TRBJ1-1	16	TGTGCCAGCAGCTTAGTACTTAGGGGTGGTTTTGAGAAAGCTTTCTTT	CASSLVLRGGFEKAFF
NA	TRBV7-9	NA	TRBJ1-4	11	TGTGCCAGCAGTTTTACTGAAAAACTGTTTTTT	CASSFTEKLFF
NA	TRBV28	few	TRBJ2-7	15	TGTGCCAGCACCCTAGTTTCGGGGGGCGCCTACGAGCAGTACTTC	CASTLVSGGAYEQYF
TRBD1	TRBV7-2	NA	TRBJ1-2	15	TGTGCCAGCAGCTTTGGACAGGGTAGCGACTATGGCTACACCTTC	CASSFGQGSDYGYTF
NA	TRBV28	NA	TRBJ1-2	13	TGTGCCACCCACCGGGAGGGTGTCTATGGCTACACCTTC	CATHREGVYGYTF
NA	TRBV30	NA	TRBJ1-6	14	TGTGCCTGGAGCCCTACCTTGTATAATTCACCCCTCCACTTT	CAWSPTLYNSPLHF
TRBD1	TRBV7-2	NA	TRBJ2-7	14	TGTGCCAGCAGCCTCCAGGGGGCCGTCAGCGAGCAGTACTTC	CASSLQGAVSEQYF
TRBD1	TRBV24-1	NA	TRBJ1-5	17	TGTGCCACCAGTGAAGAAACCGGGACAGTCTTTAATCAGCCCCAGCATTTT	CATSEETGTVFNQPQHF
TRBD1	TRBV29-1	NA	TRBJ1-2	11	TGCAGCGTTGGGGACAGTAGTGGCTACACCTTC	CSVGDSSGYTF
NA	TRBV30	NA	TRBJ1-1	13	TGTGCCTGGAGTGGGGACACCTACACTGAAGCTTTCTTT	CAWSGDTYTEAFF